One T cell receptor beta chain is described in this entry. Its antigen is not identified. Sequencing was performed with immunoSEQ multiplex PCR; in TCRdb, only in-frame clones are kept and a portion is missing. There are some 9,000 clones in the sample; over 60% occur only once, and around a fifth lies in the top ten. These data belong to a study of T cell clones after liver transplantation. Study-level information: Samples came pre-transplant, pre-randomization before withdrawal, and post-randomization after withdrawal ended. Study-wide points: Graft donor-reactive T cells possibly entered the graft instead of undergoing deletion.

This TCR came from a human patient who received a liver transplant. Some T cells may arise from the graft donor. The input for sequencing was CD8+ T cells from blood, taken at the approximately 16-month timepoint.

CDR3 residues: CASRPPSVQETQYF. The CDR3 DNA follows: TGTGCCAGCAGGCCTCCTAGCGTACAAGAGACCCAGTACTTC. The chain is built from TRBV7-6 and TRBJ2-5; tentative D call: TRBD2 (6 bases). Trimming took off 6 bases at V and 2 bases at J, with 13 bases between the two ends. The CDR3 covers 14 residues. In germline, CDR1 is SGHVS, CDR2 FNYEAQ. Full variable domain (missing parts from reference TRBV7-6 and TRBJ2-5): GAGVSQSPRYKVTKRGQDVALRCDPISGHVSLYWYRQALGQGPEFLTYFNYEAQQDKSGLPNDRFSAERPEGSISTLTIQRTEQRDSAMYRCASRPPSVQETQYFGPGTRLLVL.